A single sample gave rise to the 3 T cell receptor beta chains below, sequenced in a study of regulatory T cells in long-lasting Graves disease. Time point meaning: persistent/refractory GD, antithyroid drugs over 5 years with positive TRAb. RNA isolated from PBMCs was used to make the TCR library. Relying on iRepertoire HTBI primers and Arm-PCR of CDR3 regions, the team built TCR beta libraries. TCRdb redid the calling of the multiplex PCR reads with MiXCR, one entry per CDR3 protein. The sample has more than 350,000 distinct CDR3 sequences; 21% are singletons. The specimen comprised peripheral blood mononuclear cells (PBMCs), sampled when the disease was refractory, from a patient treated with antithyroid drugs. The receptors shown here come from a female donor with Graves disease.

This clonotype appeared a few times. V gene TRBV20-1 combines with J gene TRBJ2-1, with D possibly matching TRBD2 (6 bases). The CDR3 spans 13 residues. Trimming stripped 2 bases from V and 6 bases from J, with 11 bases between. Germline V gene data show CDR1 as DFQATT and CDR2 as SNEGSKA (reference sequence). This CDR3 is CSARSGGVNEQFF. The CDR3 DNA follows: TGCAGTGCTAGAAGTGGAGGGGTCAATGAGCAGTTCTTC.

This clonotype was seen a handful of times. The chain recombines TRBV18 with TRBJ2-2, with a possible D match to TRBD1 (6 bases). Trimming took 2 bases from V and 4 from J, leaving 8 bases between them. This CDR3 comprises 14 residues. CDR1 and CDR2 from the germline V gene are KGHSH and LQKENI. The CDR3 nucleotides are TGTGCCAGCTCACCATTGGGGGCCACCGGGGAGCTGTTTTTT. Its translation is CASSPLGATGELFF.

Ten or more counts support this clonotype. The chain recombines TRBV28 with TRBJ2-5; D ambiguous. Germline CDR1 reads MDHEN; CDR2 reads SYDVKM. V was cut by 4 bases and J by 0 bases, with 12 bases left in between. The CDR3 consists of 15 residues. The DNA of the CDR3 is TGTGCCAGCAGTTCGCCCTCAAAGTACCAAGAGACCCAGTACTTC. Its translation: CASSSPSKYQETQYF.